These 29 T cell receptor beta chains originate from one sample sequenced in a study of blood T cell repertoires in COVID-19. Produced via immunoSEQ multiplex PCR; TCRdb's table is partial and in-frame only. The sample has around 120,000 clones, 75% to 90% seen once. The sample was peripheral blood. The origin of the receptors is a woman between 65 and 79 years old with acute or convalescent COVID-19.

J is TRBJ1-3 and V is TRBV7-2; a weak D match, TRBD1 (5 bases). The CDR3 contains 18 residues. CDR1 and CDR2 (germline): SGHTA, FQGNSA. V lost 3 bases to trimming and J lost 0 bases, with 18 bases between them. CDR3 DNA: TGTGCCAGCAGCTTTCCCCCGTGGGAGGGGTTCTCTGGAAACACCATATATTTT. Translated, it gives CASSFPPWEGFSGNTIYF.

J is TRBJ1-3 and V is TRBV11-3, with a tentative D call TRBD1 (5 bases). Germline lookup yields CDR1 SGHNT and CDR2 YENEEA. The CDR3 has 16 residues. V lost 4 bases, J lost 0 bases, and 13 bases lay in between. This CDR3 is CASSYGDYYSGNTIYF. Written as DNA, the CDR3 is TGTGCCAGCAGCTACGGGGACTATTACTCTGGAAACACCATATATTTT.

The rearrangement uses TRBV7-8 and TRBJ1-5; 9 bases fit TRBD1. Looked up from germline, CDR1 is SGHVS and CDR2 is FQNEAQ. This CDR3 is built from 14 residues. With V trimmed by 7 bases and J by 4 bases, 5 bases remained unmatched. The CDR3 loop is CASIPGQGNQPQHF. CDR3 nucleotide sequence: TGTGCCAGCATTCCGGGACAGGGAAATCAGCCCCAGCATTTT.

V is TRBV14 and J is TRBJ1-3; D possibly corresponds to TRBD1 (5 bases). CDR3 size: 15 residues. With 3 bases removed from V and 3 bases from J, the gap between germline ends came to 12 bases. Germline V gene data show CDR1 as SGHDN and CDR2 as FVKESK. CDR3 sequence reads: CASSHAGGGGNTIYF. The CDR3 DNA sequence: TGTGCCAGCAGCCACGCAGGCGGGGGTGGAAACACCATATATTTT.

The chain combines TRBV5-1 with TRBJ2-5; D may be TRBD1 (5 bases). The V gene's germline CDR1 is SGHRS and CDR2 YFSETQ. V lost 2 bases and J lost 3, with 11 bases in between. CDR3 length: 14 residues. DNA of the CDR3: TGCGCCAGCAGCTTCTCGGGCAGGGAAGAGACCCAGTACTTC. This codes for CASSFSGREETQYF.

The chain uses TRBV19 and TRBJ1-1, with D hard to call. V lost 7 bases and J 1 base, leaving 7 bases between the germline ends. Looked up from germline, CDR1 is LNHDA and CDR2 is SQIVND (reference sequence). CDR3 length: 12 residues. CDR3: CASMSGNTEAFF. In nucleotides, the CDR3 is TGTGCCAGTATGTCGGGGAACACTGAAGCTTTCTTT.

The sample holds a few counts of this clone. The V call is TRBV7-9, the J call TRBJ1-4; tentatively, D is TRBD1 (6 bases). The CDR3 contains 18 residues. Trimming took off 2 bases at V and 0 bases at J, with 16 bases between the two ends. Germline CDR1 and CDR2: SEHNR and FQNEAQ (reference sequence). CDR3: CASSLPPGHHSTNEKLFF. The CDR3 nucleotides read TGTGCCAGCAGCTTACCTCCGGGACATCATTCAACTAATGAAAAACTGTTTTTT.

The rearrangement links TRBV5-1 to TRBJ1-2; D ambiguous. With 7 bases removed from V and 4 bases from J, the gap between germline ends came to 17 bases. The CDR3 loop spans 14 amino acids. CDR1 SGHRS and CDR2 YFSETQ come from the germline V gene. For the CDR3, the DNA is TGCGCCAGCGGCTACGATACCCGGAGCTATGGCTACACCTTC. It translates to CASGYDTRSYGYTF.

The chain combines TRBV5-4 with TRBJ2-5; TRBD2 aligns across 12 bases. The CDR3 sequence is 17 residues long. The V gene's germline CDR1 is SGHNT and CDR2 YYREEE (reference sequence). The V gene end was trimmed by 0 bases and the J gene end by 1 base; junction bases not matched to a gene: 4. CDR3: CASSLGPGLAGQETQYF. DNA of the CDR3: TGTGCCAGCAGCTTGGGGCCGGGACTAGCGGGCCAAGAGACCCAGTACTTC.

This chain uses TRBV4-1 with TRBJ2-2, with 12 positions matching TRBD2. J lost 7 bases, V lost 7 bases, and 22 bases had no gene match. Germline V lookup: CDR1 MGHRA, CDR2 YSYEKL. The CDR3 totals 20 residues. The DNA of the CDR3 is TGCGCCAGCACAAAGGTCACCCTGACTAGCGGGGGACCTTGGGGCGGGGAGCTGTTTTTT. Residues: CASTKVTLTSGGPWGGELFF.

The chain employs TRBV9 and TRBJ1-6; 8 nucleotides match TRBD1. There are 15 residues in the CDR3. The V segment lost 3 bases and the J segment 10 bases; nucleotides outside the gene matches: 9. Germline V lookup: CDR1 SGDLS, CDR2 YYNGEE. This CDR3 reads CASSGTPGGGSPLHF. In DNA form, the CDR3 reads TGTGCCAGCAGCGGCACTCCAGGGGGCGGCTCACCCCTCCACTTT.

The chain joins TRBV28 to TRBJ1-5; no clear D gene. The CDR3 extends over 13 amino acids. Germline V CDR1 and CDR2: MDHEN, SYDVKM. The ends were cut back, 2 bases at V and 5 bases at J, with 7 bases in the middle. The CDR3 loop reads CASSLVPDQPQHF. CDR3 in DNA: TGTGCCAGCAGTTTAGTCCCAGATCAGCCCCAGCATTTT. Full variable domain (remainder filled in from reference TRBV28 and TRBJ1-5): DVKVTQSSRYLVKRTGEKVFLECVQDMDHENMFWYRQDPGLGLRLIYFSYDVKMKEKGDIPEGYSVSREKKERFSLILESASTNQTSMYLCASSLVPDQPQHFGDGTRLSIL.

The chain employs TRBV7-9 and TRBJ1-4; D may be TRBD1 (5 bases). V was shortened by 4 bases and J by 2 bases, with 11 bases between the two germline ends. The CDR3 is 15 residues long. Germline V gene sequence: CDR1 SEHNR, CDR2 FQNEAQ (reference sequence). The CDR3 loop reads CASSSGGLTNEKLFF. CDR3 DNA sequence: TGTGCCAGCAGCTCTGGGGGACTCACTAATGAAAAACTGTTTTTT.

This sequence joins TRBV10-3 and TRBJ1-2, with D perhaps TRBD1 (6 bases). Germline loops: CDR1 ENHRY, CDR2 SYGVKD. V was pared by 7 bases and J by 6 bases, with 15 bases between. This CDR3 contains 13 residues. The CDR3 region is CAINLGAGDGYTF. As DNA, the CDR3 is TGTGCCATCAATCTGGGGGCAGGGGATGGCTACACCTTC.

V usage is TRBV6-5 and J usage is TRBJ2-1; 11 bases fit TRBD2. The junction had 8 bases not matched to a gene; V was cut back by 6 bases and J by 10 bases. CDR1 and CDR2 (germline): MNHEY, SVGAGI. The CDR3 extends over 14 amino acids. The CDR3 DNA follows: TGTGCCAGCAGCCTTAGCGGGGGGGCAAAAGAGCAGTTCTTC. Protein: CASSLSGGAKEQFF.

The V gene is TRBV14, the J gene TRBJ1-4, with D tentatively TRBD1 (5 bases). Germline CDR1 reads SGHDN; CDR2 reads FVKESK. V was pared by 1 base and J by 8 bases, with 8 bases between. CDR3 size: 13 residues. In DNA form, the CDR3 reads TGTGCCAGCAGCCAAGTCAACAGGGAAAAACTGTTTTTT. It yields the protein CASSQVNREKLFF.

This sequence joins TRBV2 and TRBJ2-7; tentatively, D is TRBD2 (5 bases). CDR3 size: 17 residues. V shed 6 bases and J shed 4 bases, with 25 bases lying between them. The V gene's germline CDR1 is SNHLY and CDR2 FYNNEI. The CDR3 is CASRPYTSGVGSYEQYF. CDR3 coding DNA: TGTGCCAGCAGACCCTACACCTCCGGGGTGGGAAGTTACGAGCAGTACTTC.

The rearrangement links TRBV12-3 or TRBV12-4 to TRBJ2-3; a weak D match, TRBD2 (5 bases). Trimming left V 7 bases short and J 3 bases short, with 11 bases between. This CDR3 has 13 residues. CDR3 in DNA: TGTGCCAGCACCCAACGGGGTACAGATACGCAGTATTTT. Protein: CASTQRGTDTQYF.

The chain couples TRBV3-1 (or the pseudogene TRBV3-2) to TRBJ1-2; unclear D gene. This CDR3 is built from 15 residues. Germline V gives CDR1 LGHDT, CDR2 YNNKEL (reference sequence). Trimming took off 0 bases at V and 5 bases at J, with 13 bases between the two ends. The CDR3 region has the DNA TGTGCCAGCAGCCAAGATAATGGGCGTTATTATGGCTACACCTTC. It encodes CASSQDNGRYYGYTF.

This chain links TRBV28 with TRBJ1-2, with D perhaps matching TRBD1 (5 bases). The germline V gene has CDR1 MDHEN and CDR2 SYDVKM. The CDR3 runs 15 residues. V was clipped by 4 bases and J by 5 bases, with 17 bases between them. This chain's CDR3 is CASSSLSARAYGYTF. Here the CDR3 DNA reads TGTGCCAGCAGTTCGCTTTCCGCCAGGGCATATGGCTACACCTTC.

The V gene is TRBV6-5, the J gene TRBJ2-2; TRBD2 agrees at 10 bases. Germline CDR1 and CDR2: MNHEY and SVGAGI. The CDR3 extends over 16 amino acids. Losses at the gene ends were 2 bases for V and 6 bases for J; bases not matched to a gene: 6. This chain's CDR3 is CASSYPSGGAPGELFF. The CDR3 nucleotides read TGTGCCAGCAGTTACCCCAGCGGGGGGGCTCCCGGGGAGCTGTTTTTT.

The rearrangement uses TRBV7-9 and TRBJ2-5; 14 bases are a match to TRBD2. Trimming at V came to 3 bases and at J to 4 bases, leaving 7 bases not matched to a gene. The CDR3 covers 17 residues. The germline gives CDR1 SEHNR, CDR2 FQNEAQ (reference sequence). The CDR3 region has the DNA TGTGCCAGCAGCTTCGGAAGACTAGCGGGGGGGATAGAGACCCAGTACTTC. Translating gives CASSFGRLAGGIETQYF.

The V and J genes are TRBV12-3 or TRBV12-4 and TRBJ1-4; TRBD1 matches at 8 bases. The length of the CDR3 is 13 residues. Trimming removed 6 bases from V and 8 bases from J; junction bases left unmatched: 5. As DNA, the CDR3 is TGTGCCAGCAGCAGACAGGGGAGAGAAAAACTGTTTTTT. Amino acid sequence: CASSRQGREKLFF.

The CDR3 region has the DNA TGTGCCATCAGTGAATTAGGGAGAGACCAGCCCCAGCATTTT. Translating gives CAISELGRDQPQHF. This chain links TRBV10-3 with TRBJ1-5; D ambiguous. This CDR3 is built from 14 residues. The germline gives CDR1 ENHRY, CDR2 SYGVKD. With 3 bases removed from V and 7 bases from J, the gap between germline ends came to 13 bases.

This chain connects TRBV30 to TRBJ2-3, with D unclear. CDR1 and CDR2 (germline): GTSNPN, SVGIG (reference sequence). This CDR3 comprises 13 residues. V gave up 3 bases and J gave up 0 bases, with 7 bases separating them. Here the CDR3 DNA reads TGTGCCTGGAGCCGTATTAGCACAGATACGCAGTATTTT. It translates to CAWSRISTDTQYF.

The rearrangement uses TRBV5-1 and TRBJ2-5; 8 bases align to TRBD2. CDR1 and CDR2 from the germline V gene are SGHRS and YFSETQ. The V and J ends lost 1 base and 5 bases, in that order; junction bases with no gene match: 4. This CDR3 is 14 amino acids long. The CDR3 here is CASSLRGGRETQYF. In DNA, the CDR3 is TGCGCCAGCAGCTTGCGGGGGGGCCGGGAGACCCAGTACTTC.

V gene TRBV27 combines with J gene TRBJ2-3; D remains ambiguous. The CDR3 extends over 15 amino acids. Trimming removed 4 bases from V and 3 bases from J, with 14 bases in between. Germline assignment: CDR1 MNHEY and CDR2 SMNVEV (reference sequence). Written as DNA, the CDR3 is TGTGCCAGCAGTTCCGAGATACGTGGTACAGATACGCAGTATTTT. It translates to CASSSEIRGTDTQYF.

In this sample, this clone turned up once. The DNA of the CDR3 is TGTGCCTGGGGGGACAGCCAATGCCAAGAGACCCAGTACTTC. Translation: CAWGDSQCQETQYF. The chain joins TRBV30 to TRBJ2-5, with 7 bases fitting TRBD1. The CDR3 covers 14 residues. CDR1 and CDR2 from the germline V gene are GTSNPN and SVGIG (reference sequence). V trimming: 5 bases; J trimming: 1 base; junction bases outside the gene matches: 7. Drawing the rest from reference TRBV30 and TRBJ2-5, the complete variable domain is SQTIHQWPATLVQPVGSPLSLECTVEGTSNPNLYWYRQAAGRGLQLLFYSVGIGQISSEVPQNLSASRPQDRQFILSSKKLLLSDSGFYLCAWGDSQCQETQYFGPGTRLLVL.

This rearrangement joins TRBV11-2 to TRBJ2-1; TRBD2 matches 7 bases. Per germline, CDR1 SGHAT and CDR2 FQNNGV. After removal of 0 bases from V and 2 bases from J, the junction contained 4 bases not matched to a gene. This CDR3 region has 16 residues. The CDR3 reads CASSLDPGGTYNEQFF. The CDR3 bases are TGTGCCAGCAGCTTAGATCCCGGGGGGACCTACAATGAGCAGTTCTTC.